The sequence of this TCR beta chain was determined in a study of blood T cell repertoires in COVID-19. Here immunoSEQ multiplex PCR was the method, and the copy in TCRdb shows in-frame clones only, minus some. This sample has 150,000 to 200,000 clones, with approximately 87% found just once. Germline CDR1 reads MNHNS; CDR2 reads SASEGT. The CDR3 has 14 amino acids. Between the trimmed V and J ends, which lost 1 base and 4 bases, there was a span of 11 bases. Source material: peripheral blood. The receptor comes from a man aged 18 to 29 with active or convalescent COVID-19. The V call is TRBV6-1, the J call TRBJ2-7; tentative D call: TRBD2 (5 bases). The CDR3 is CASSEVFSEYEQYV. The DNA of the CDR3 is TGTGCCAGCAGTGAAGTTTTTAGCGAGTACGAGCAGTACGTC.